The 27 T cell receptor beta chains presented below share a single source sample, sequenced in a study of T cells in Graves' hyperthyroidism and ophthalmopathy. Template material for amplifying TCR beta CDR3 regions consisted of RNA transcripts. The TCR CDR3 was amplified in a first-round RT-PCR using the HTBI primer set. MiXCR, applied by TCRdb to the multiplex PCR reads, yields one record per CDR3 protein. The repertoire consists of some 510,000 distinct CDR3 sequences, with roughly 20% occurring once and the leading ten covering around 27%. What was sequenced was blood. The receptors were gathered from a man between 18 and 35 years old with Graves' hyperthyroidism.

The CDR3 DNA is TGCGCCAGCAGCCCGGGGCGGGGACAGGCACCGAGCTCCTACGAGCAGTACTTC. It yields the protein CASSPGRGQAPSSYEQYF. V is TRBV5-1 and J is TRBJ2-7; TRBD1 matches at 8 bases. Trimming at V came to 4 bases and at J to 0 bases, leaving 15 bases not matched to a gene. The V gene's germline CDR1 is SGHRS and CDR2 YFSETQ. CDR3 length: 18 residues.

This clonotype has only a few counts. The chain joins TRBV5-1 to TRBJ2-2, with D possibly being TRBD1 (6 bases). V lost 4 bases and J lost 3, with 16 bases in between. The V gene's germline CDR1 is SGHRS and CDR2 YFSETQ. CDR3 length equals 16 residues. CDR3 bases: TGCGCCAGCAGCCTGGGGGCAAATAGGGACACCGGGGAGCTGTTTTTT. Translating it yields CASSLGANRDTGELFF.

This clonotype was recorded at least ten times. The chain uses TRBV20-1 and TRBJ2-5, with 8 bases matching TRBD2. Trimming at V came to 6 bases and at J to 5 bases, leaving 8 bases not matched to a gene. Germline V gene lookup returns CDR1 DFQATT and CDR2 SNEGSKA (reference sequence). CDR3 length: 13 residues. Here the CDR3 DNA reads TGCAGTGCCCGACTAGCGCTTGGGGAGACCCAGTACTTC. Protein sequence: CSARLALGETQYF.

The chain combines TRBV6-5 with TRBJ1-1; possible D gene TRBD1, 6 bases. Trimming took off 1 base at V and 3 bases at J, with 12 bases between the two ends. The CDR3 runs to 15 residues. Per germline, CDR1 MNHEY and CDR2 SVGAGI. The CDR3 nucleotides read TGTGCCAGCAGTTACTTCGGGGGCGACGACACTGAAGCTTTCTTT. This gives the protein CASSYFGGDDTEAFF.

This clonotype was observed a few times. The V and J genes are TRBV7-8 and TRBJ1-1; D unclear. V shed 11 bases and J shed 3 bases, with 16 bases lying between them. Germline V gene lookup returns CDR1 SGHVS and CDR2 FQNEAQ. This CDR3 has 13 amino acids. As DNA, the CDR3 is TGTGCCCTCGGGCGTCTCGGGGACACTGAAGCTTTCTTT. Translated, it gives CALGRLGDTEAFF.

The table lists this clonotype with many counts. The J gene is TRBJ1-2, the V gene TRBV29-1, with D tentatively TRBD1 (5 bases). The CDR3 loop spans 11 amino acids. Germline V CDR1 and CDR2: SQVTM, ANQGSEA. The CDR3 nucleotides read TGCGCGGCCGGGGGGAACTATGGCTACACCTTC. It encodes CAAGGNYGYTF. The full variable domain, rest sourced from reference TRBV29-1 and TRBJ1-2, is SAVISQKPSRDICQRGTSLTIQCQVDSQVTMMFWYRQQPGQSLTLIATANQGSEATYESGFVIDKFPISRPNLTFSTLTVSNMSPEDSSIYLCAAGGNYGYTFGSGTRLTVV.

About this clonotype itself: Just one base apart from a much larger clone, this may be a read error. The chain recombines TRBV6-1 with TRBJ1-1, with a tentative D call TRBD1 (5 bases). CDR3 length: 13 amino acids. V was pared by 8 bases and J by 10 bases, with 20 bases between. Germline lookup yields CDR1 MNHNS and CDR2 SASEGT. The CDR3 DNA reads TGTGCCAGCGGCCGTGGGGGGGAGCTTGGAGCTTTCTTT. Translation: CASGRGGELGAFF.

This clonotype was seen a handful of times. The V call is TRBV5-1, the J call TRBJ2-2; D unclear. The germline gives CDR1 SGHRS, CDR2 YFSETQ. The V and J ends lost 2 bases and 4 bases respectively, with 9 bases between them. The CDR3 sequence is 14 residues long. CDR3 residues: CASSFLGITGELFF. CDR3 DNA: TGCGCCAGCAGCTTTTTGGGTATCACCGGGGAGCTGTTTTTT.

In regard to this clonotype: The junction does not match germline at one end; this may be a read error. The CDR3 nucleotides read TGCAGTGCTAGCGTGACAGGGGAAAGCAATCAGCCCCGGCATTTT. Amino acid sequence: CSASVTGESNQPRHF. This sequence joins TRBV20-1 and TRBJ1-5; 8 positions match TRBD1. Germline lookup yields CDR1 DFQATT and CDR2 SNEGSKA (reference sequence). The CDR3 runs to 15 residues.

This sequence joins TRBV6-2 or TRBV6-3 and TRBJ2-7; the match to TRBD1 covers 8 bases. J lost 6 bases, V lost 6 bases, and 22 bases had no gene match. This CDR3 spans 18 amino acids. Germline CDR1 is MNHEY and CDR2 is SVGEGT. CDR3 sequence (DNA): TGTGCCAGCAGCACCCAGGGGGCTGCGGGACCAGGGATACCCGAGCAGTACTTC. It encodes CASSTQGAAGPGIPEQYF.

This clonotype turned up a few times. Relative to the germline gene, one junction end is altered; a read error may explain this. CDR3 sequence reads: CASSLGRNTEACF. CDR3 nucleotide sequence: TGTGCCAGCAGCTTGGGGAGGAACACTGAAGCTTGCTTT. The chain links TRBV5-5 to TRBJ1-1; D unresolved. The CDR3 loop spans 13 amino acids. Per the germline V gene, CDR1 is SGHKS and CDR2 is YYEKEE (reference sequence).

A remark on this clonotype: This may come from a read error, since a much larger clone is one base off. The CDR3 DNA follows: TGTGCCGGAGGTCCGAGCTATGGCTACACCTTC. It yields the protein CAGGPSYGYTF. The V and J genes are TRBV30 and TRBJ1-2; no firm D call. Germline-derived CDR1 and CDR2 are GTSNPN and SVGIG (reference sequence). The ends were cut back, 8 bases at V and 4 bases at J, with 11 bases in the middle. The length of the CDR3 is 11 residues.

This clonotype came up many times. This chain connects TRBV28 to TRBJ1-1, with D tentatively TRBD1 (6 bases). Trimming stripped 2 bases from V and 0 bases from J, with 13 bases between. The CDR3 has 16 amino acids. Germline V gene lookup returns CDR1 MDHEN and CDR2 SYDVKM. The chain's CDR3 is CASSLMGGQMNTEAFF. The CDR3 DNA sequence: TGTGCCAGCAGTTTAATGGGGGGCCAAATGAACACTGAAGCTTTCTTT.

This clonotype was detected ten times or more. CDR3 residues: CASSTGHLYGYTF. The DNA of the CDR3 is TGTGCCAGCAGTACCGGACACCTCTATGGCTACACCTTC. The V call is TRBV12-3 or TRBV12-4, the J call TRBJ1-2, with D possibly matching TRBD1 (5 bases). Trimming removed 5 bases at V and 4 bases at J, with 11 bases between. This CDR3 has 13 residues.

A few counts support this clonotype. The chain couples TRBV4-1 to TRBJ1-1; D remains unclear. CDR1 is MGHRA and CDR2 is YSYEKL in the germline V gene. The CDR3 is 16 residues long. The V gene lost 7 bases and the J gene lost 3 bases, with 21 bases spanning the gap. CDR3 loop: CASKVEAGPVYTEAFF. The CDR3 bases are TGCGCCAGCAAGGTGGAGGCAGGTCCTGTTTACACTGAAGCTTTCTTT.

This clonotype was recorded at least ten times. This sequence joins TRBV10-3 and TRBJ1-1, with TRBD1 as a possible D gene (6 bases). The germline V gene encodes CDR1 ENHRY and CDR2 SYGVKD. The CDR3 covers 14 residues. Trimming took 3 bases from V and 1 from J, leaving 9 bases between them. The DNA of the CDR3 is TGTGCCATCAGTGAATTGGGGGCGAACACTGAAGCTTTCTTT. Translating it yields CAISELGANTEAFF.

This clonotype appeared a single time. The V gene is TRBV4-1, the J gene TRBJ2-1; 10 positions match TRBD2. Germline V gene lookup returns CDR1 MGHRA and CDR2 YSYEKL. V lost 2 bases to trimming and J lost 7 bases; unmatched junction nucleotides: 8. The CDR3 consists of 16 residues. The CDR3 spells CASSQPLAGRANEQFF. The CDR3 DNA reads TGCGCCAGCAGCCAACCACTAGCGGGGCGGGCAAATGAGCAGTTCTTC.

This clonotype was found many times. The chain couples TRBV14 to TRBJ1-3, with 7 bases that match TRBD1. Germline V gene sequence: CDR1 SGHDN, CDR2 FVKESK. After removal of 5 bases from V and 4 bases from J, the junction contained 11 bases not matched to a gene. The CDR3 loop spans 16 amino acids. The CDR3 reads CASSERDSFWGNTIYF. The DNA for the CDR3 is TGTGCCAGCAGCGAGCGGGACAGCTTTTGGGGAAACACCATATATTTT.

This clonotype occurred many times. The rearrangement uses TRBV19 and TRBJ1-1, with unresolved D. The V end lost 3 bases, the J end lost 5 bases, and 13 bases lay between the germline ends. From germline, CDR1 is LNHDA and CDR2 SQIVND (reference sequence). The CDR3 has 14 residues. The CDR3 is CASSMSDPRTEAFF. In DNA form, the CDR3 reads TGTGCCAGTAGTATGTCAGACCCCAGGACTGAAGCTTTCTTT.

This clonotype was detected many times. This chain uses TRBV20-1 with TRBJ1-1; perhaps TRBD1 as D (6 bases). Germline loops: CDR1 DFQATT, CDR2 SNEGSKA (reference sequence). CDR3 length: 14 amino acids. V was pared by 6 bases and J by 7 bases, with 21 bases between. For the CDR3, the DNA is TGCAGTGCAAGAAATGCGGGGGCTGGAGGTGAAGCTTTCTTT. It yields the protein CSARNAGAGGEAFF.

The chain recombines TRBV11-2 with TRBJ2-7; TRBD1 agrees at 10 bases. CDR1 SGHAT and CDR2 FQNNGV come from the germline V gene. V dropped 6 bases and J dropped 4; count of bases not matched to a gene: 9. The CDR3 sequence is 15 residues long. CDR3 DNA: TGTGCCAGCAGACGGACGGGACAGGGGACTTACGAGCAGTACTTC. Translating it yields CASRRTGQGTYEQYF.

In its sample, this clonotype was seen many times. The rearrangement links TRBV6-2 or TRBV6-3 to TRBJ2-7; 7 bases map to TRBD2. The CDR3 is 11 amino acids. V was pared by 10 bases and J by 3 bases, with 3 bases of the junction left unmatched. Germline V gene lookup returns CDR1 MNHEY and CDR2 SVGEGT. The CDR3 region has the DNA TGTGCCATCGGGGGGAACTACGAGCAGTACTTC. Protein: CAIGGNYEQYF.

This clonotype was recorded at least ten times. The chain combines TRBV7-2 with TRBJ2-5; 10 bases line up with TRBD1. Trimming cost V 4 bases and J 3 bases; bases outside gene matches: 5. The CDR3 loop spans 15 amino acids. In germline, CDR1 is SGHTA, CDR2 FQGNSA. CDR3 loop: CASSYDRGRKETQYF. The CDR3, as DNA: TGTGCCAGCAGCTATGACAGGGGGCGGAAAGAGACCCAGTACTTC.

The chain has TRBV6-5 and TRBJ2-7, with no clear D. V lost 0 bases to trimming and J lost 4 bases, with 7 bases between them. CDR1 and CDR2 from the germline V gene are MNHEY and SVGAGI. The CDR3 totals 13 residues. The CDR3 DNA follows: TGTGCCAGCAGTTACTCATCGGAGTACGAGCAGTACTTC. Residues: CASSYSSEYEQYF.

Many counts were recorded for this clonotype. V and J are TRBV6-5 and TRBJ2-7; perhaps TRBD1 as D (5 bases). Germline CDR1 and CDR2: MNHEY and SVGAGI. V lost 4 bases and J 1 base, leaving 11 bases between the germline ends. The CDR3 covers 14 residues. CDR3 coding DNA: TGTGCCAGCAGTTTTTCCAGGGTTTCCTACGAGCAGTACTTC. Translating it yields CASSFSRVSYEQYF.

This clonotype was seen many times. The chain uses TRBV12-3 or TRBV12-4 and TRBJ1-2; possible D gene TRBD1, 5 bases. CDR3 length: 13 amino acids. V gave up 5 bases and J gave up 9 bases, with 16 bases separating them. CDR3: CASSLGQGVSYTF. DNA for the CDR3: TGTGCCAGCAGTCTAGGTCAGGGCGTAAGCTACACCTTC.

In its sample, this clonotype was seen many times. The V call is TRBV28, the J call TRBJ2-7, with D maybe TRBD1 (6 bases). V lost 6 bases, J lost 2 bases, and 17 bases lay in between. The germline V gene encodes CDR1 MDHEN and CDR2 SYDVKM. The length of the CDR3 is 15 residues. The CDR3 bases are TGTGCCAGCAGCCCTAGACAGGCCCCCCCCTACGAGCAGTACTTC. Its protein product is CASSPRQAPPYEQYF.